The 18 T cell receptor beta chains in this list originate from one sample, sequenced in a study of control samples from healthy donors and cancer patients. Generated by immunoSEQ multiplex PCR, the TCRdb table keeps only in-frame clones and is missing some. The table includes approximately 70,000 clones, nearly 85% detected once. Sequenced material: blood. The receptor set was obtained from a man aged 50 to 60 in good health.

CDR3 residues: CASSPSRRPQETQYF. DNA for the CDR3: TGTGCCAGTAGCCCCAGTCGGAGGCCCCAAGAGACCCAGTACTTC. J is TRBJ2-5 and V is TRBV19, with D possibly matching TRBD2 (5 bases). V was pared by 6 bases and J by 1 base, with 15 bases between. The CDR3 spans 15 residues. CDR1 and CDR2 from the germline V gene are LNHDA and SQIVND (reference sequence).

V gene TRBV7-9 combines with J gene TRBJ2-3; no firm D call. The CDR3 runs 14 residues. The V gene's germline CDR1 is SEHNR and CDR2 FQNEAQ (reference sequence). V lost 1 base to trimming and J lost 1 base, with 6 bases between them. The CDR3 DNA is TGTGCCAGCAGCTTAGAGTCTCGCACAGATACGCAGTATTTT. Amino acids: CASSLESRTDTQYF.

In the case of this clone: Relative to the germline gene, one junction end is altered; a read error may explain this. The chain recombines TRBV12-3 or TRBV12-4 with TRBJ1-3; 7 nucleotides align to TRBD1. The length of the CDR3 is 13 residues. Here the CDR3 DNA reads TGTGCCAGCAGTCAAACACTCAAGGGGGCGGAGGATTTT. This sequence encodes CASSQTLKGAEDF.

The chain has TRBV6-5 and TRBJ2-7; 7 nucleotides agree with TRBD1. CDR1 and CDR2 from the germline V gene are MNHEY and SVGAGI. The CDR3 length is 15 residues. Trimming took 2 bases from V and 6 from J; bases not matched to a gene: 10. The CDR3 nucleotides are TGTGCCAGCAGTTACGTAGGGGGCCAAAAGGCCGAGCAGTACTTC. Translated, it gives CASSYVGGQKAEQYF.

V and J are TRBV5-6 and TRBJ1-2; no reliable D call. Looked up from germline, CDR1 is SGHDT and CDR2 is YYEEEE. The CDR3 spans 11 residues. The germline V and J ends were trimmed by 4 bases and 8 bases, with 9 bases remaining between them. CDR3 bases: TGTGCCAGCAGCCTGGAGGGAGGCTACACCTTC. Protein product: CASSLEGGYTF.

The CDR3 loop is CASSLWLAGTGANVLTF. The CDR3 bases are TGTGCCAGCAGCTTATGGCTAGCGGGAACTGGGGCCAACGTCCTGACTTTC. The chain is built from TRBV7-8 and TRBJ2-6; the match to TRBD2 covers 9 bases. The germline V gene encodes CDR1 SGHVS and CDR2 FQNEAQ. The ends lost 2 bases at V and 2 bases at J; junction bases unmatched: 4. There are 17 residues in the CDR3.

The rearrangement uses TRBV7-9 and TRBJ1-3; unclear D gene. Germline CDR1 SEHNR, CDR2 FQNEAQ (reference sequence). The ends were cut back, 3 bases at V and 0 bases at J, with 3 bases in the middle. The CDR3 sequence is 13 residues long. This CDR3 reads CASSLASGNTIYF. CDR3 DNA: TGTGCCAGCAGCTTGGCCTCTGGAAACACCATATATTTT.

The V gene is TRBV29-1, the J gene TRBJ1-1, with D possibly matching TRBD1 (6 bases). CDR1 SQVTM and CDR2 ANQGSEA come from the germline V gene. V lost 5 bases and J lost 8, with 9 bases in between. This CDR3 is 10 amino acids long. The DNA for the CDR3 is TGCAGCGTTCTAGACAGGGAAGCTTTCTTT. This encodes CSVLDREAFF.

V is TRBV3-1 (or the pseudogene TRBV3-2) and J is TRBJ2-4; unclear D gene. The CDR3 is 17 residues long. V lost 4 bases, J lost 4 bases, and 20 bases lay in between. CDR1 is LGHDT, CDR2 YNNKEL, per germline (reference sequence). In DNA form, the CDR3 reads TGTGCCAGCAGCCGCTCACGTCCCATTTGCAAAAAAAACATTCAGTACTTC. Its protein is CASSRSRPICKKNIQYF.

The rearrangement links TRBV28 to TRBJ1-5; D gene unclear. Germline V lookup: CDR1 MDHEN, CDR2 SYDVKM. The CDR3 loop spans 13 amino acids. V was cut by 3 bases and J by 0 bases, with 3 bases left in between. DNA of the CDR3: TGTGCCAGCAGTTTGGATAGCAATCAGCCCCAGCATTTT. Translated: CASSLDSNQPQHF.

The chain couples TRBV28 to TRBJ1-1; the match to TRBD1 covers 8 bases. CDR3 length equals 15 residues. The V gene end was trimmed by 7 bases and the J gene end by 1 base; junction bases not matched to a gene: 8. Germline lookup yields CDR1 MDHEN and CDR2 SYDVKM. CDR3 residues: CASIQPGGGNTEAFF. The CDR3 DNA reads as TGTGCCAGCATCCAGCCAGGGGGCGGGAACACTGAAGCTTTCTTT.

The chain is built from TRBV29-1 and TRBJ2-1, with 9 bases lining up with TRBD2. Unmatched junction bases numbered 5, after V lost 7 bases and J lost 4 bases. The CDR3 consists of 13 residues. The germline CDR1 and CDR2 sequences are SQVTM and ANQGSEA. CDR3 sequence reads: CSAGTSPYNEQFF. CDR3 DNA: TGCAGCGCCGGGACTAGCCCTTACAATGAGCAGTTCTTC.

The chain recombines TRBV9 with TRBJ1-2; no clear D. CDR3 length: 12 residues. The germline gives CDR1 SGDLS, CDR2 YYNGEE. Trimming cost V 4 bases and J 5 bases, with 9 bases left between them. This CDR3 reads CASSPARYGYTF. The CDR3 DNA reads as TGTGCCAGCAGCCCGGCACGTTATGGCTACACCTTC.

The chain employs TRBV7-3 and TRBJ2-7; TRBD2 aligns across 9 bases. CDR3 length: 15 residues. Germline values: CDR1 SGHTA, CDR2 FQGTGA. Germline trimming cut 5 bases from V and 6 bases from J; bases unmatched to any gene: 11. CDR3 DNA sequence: TGTGCCAGCAGCCCAACGCGTGCTAGCGGGGCCGAGCAGTACTTC. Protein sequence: CASSPTRASGAEQYF.

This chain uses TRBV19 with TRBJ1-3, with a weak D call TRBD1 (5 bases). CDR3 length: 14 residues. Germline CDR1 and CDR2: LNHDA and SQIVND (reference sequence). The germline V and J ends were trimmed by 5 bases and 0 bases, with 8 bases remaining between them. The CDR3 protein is CASSPGASGNTIYF. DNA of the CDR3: TGTGCCAGTAGTCCCGGGGCCTCTGGAAACACCATATATTTT.

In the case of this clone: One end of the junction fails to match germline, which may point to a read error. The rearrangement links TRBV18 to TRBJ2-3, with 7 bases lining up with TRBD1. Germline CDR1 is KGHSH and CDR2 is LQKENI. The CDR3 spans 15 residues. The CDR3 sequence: CAGSPLGTVADTQYF. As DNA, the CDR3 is TGTGCCGGCTCACCTCTTGGGACAGTCGCAGATACGCAGTATTTT.

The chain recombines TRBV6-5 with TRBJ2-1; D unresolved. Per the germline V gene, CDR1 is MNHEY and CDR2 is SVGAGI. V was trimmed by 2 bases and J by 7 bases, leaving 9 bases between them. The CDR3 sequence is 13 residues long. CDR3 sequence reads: CASSYNLINEQFF. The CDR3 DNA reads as TGTGCCAGCAGTTACAACTTAATAAATGAGCAGTTCTTC.

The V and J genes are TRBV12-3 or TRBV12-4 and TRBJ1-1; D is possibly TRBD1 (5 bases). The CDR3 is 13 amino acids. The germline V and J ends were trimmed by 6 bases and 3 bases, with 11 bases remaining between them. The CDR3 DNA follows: TGTGCCAGCAGGTTGTTGGGGCACACTGAAGCTTTCTTT. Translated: CASRLLGHTEAFF.